The 20 T cell receptor beta chains below were found in one sample sequenced in a study of shared clonotypes between healthy human individuals. The table came from immunoSEQ multiplex PCR; TCRdb's copy has only in-frame clones and leaves some out. The profile shows hundreds of thousands of clones, about 80% of them singletons. The sequencing input was memory CD4+ T cells sorted from blood. Documented subset: CD45RA-negative fraction. These receptors came from a woman in her 30s in good health.

The chain has TRBV27 and TRBJ2-1; tentative D call: TRBD1 (5 bases). CDR1 is MNHEY and CDR2 is SMNVEV in the germline V gene (reference sequence). V lost 3 bases and J 2 bases, leaving 11 bases between the germline ends. The CDR3 has 15 residues. The CDR3 DNA follows: TGTGCCAGCAGTTTCGTACCAGGGCCCTACAATGAGCAGTTCTTC. This gives the protein CASSFVPGPYNEQFF.

CDR3 protein: CASSLSPSNQPQHF. In nucleotides, the CDR3 is TGTGCCAGCAGCTTATCACCCAGCAATCAGCCCCAGCATTTT. The V and J genes are TRBV7-6 and TRBJ1-5, with no clear D. The CDR3 spans 14 residues. Trimming took off 2 bases at V and 1 base at J, with 6 bases between the two ends. Looked up from germline, CDR1 is SGHVS and CDR2 is FNYEAQ.

This clone was observed a few times. This rearrangement joins TRBV27 to TRBJ2-7, with 8 bases fitting TRBD1. Per germline, CDR1 MNHEY and CDR2 SMNVEV (reference sequence). With 8 bases clipped from V and 0 bases from J, the junction kept 15 bases outside the gene matches. CDR3 length: 17 residues. The CDR3 coding sequence is TGTGCCAGCGCCTACCGGACAGGGACATTGAGCTCCTACGAGCAGTACTTC. Protein sequence: CASAYRTGTLSSYEQYF.

V and J are TRBV15 and TRBJ2-5; TRBD2 matches at 12 bases. V dropped 3 bases and J dropped 5; count of bases not matched to a gene: 10. This CDR3 contains 17 residues. Germline V gene sequence: CDR1 LNHNV, CDR2 YYDKDF (reference sequence). The CDR3 region is CATSSLAGGPQEETQYF. Here the CDR3 DNA reads TGTGCCACCAGCAGTCTAGCGGGAGGGCCGCAGGAGGAGACCCAGTACTTC.

This clone was recorded many times. CDR3 residues: CASSFDQGSPNEKLFF. For the CDR3, the DNA is TGTGCCAGCAGTTTTGATCAGGGCAGCCCAAATGAAAAACTGTTTTTT. This chain connects TRBV2 to TRBJ1-4, with D perhaps matching TRBD1 (5 bases). This CDR3 contains 16 residues. V lost 5 bases and J lost 5, with 18 bases in between. Germline CDR1 and CDR2: SNHLY and FYNNEI.

DNA of the CDR3: TGTGCCAGCACCAGAGACAGGCATCAGCCCCAGCATTTT. Protein: CASTRDRHQPQHF. The rearrangement links TRBV6-5 to TRBJ1-5, with D maybe TRBD1 (6 bases). The germline V and J ends were trimmed by 7 bases and 5 bases, with 12 bases remaining between them. Germline CDR1 and CDR2: MNHEY and SVGAGI. The CDR3 loop spans 13 amino acids.

In this sample, this clone turned up a few times. This sequence joins TRBV4-2 and TRBJ2-3; the D is unclear. Trimming left V 3 bases short and J 2 bases short, with 15 bases between. CDR1 LGHNA and CDR2 YNFKEQ come from the germline V gene. The CDR3 spans 16 residues. The CDR3 coding sequence is TGTGCCAGCAGCCAGGCTCACGGGCGGTACACAGATACGCAGTATTTT. Translated: CASSQAHGRYTDTQYF.

There are a few counts of this clone. This chain joins TRBV5-1 and TRBJ2-1; D not resolved. V lost 4 bases, J lost 9 bases, and 11 bases lay in between. Germline lookup yields CDR1 SGHRS and CDR2 YFSETQ. This CDR3 has 12 amino acids. CDR3 protein: CASSEADREQFF. DNA for the CDR3: TGCGCCAGCAGCGAGGCGGACCGTGAGCAGTTCTTC.

The V call is TRBV5-1, the J call TRBJ2-2; no reliable D call. The CDR3 totals 14 residues. Between the trimmed V and J ends, which lost 2 bases and 3 bases, there was a span of 8 bases. Germline-derived CDR1 and CDR2 are SGHRS and YFSETQ. The CDR3 region has the DNA TGCGCCAGCAGCTTTCGCCAGTACACCGGGGAGCTGTTTTTT. It codes for CASSFRQYTGELFF.

The chain is built from TRBV19 and TRBJ1-5, with TRBD1 as a possible D gene (6 bases). The V end lost 1 base, the J end lost 6 bases, and 13 bases lay between the germline ends. The CDR3 runs to 15 residues. Germline V gene data show CDR1 as LNHDA and CDR2 as SQIVND (reference sequence). CDR3 DNA sequence: TGTGCCAGTAGTATAGGTAACAGGGATGGTCAGCCCCAGCATTTT. Amino acid sequence: CASSIGNRDGQPQHF.

This chain joins TRBV5-1 and TRBJ2-1; 7 nucleotides line up with TRBD2. Losses at the gene ends were 5 bases for V and 0 bases for J; bases not matched to a gene: 8. CDR3 length: 16 amino acids. Germline assignment: CDR1 SGHRS and CDR2 YFSETQ. In nucleotides, the CDR3 is TGCGCCAGCAGTCCCGGGACTACCCGCTCCTACAATGAGCAGTTCTTC. This translates into CASSPGTTRSYNEQFF.

This clone showed up just a few times. The V call is TRBV5-4, the J call TRBJ2-5; 13 nucleotides align to TRBD2. The CDR3 runs 14 residues. V lost 4 bases to trimming and J lost 5 bases; unmatched junction nucleotides: 2. The germline V gene has CDR1 SGHNT and CDR2 YYREEE (reference sequence). CDR3 residues: CASSVTSGRETQYF. The DNA for the CDR3 is TGTGCCAGCAGCGTGACTAGCGGGAGGGAGACCCAGTACTTC.

The count of this clone is one. The chain joins TRBV4-1 to TRBJ2-2; the match to TRBD2 covers 9 bases. The CDR3 is 16 amino acids. Unmatched junction bases numbered 8, after V lost 4 bases and J lost 5 bases. The V gene's germline CDR1 is MGHRA and CDR2 YSYEKL. The CDR3 here is CASSRFSGSGTGELFF. As DNA, the CDR3 is TGCGCCAGCAGCCGATTTAGCGGGAGTGGAACCGGGGAGCTGTTTTTT.

The gene calls are TRBV5-1 and TRBJ2-5; D gene unclear. CDR1 and CDR2 from the germline V gene are SGHRS and YFSETQ. The CDR3 has 18 residues. Trimming shortened V by 1 base and J by 0 bases, and 19 bases separated the two germline ends. The chain's CDR3 is CASSLYGLAELYQETQYF. Here the CDR3 DNA reads TGCGCCAGCAGCTTGTATGGGCTGGCTGAGTTGTACCAAGAGACCCAGTACTTC.

The rearrangement joins TRBV6-1 to TRBJ2-3; 11 bases agree with TRBD1. The V segment lost 2 bases and the J segment 6 bases; nucleotides outside the gene matches: 4. The CDR3 is made up of 15 amino acids. Germline CDR1 is MNHNS and CDR2 is SASEGT. The CDR3 bases are TGTGCCAGCAGTGAAAGGACAGGGGGCTTCGATACGCAGTATTTT. It specifies CASSERTGGFDTQYF.

V is TRBV15 and J is TRBJ2-5, with 7 bases identical to TRBD1. CDR3 size: 16 residues. V gave up 0 bases and J gave up 5 bases; unmatched junction bases: 9. Germline CDR1 is LNHNV and CDR2 is YYDKDF (reference sequence). The CDR3 loop is CATSRDKRPRGETQYF. In DNA, the CDR3 is TGTGCCACCAGCAGAGATAAAAGACCCAGGGGGGAGACCCAGTACTTC.

A word on this clone: This may arise from a read error, as a much more abundant clone is one base away. The same CDR3 can be traced to other DNA sequences in this sample. The J gene is TRBJ1-5, the V gene TRBV28; the D gene is possibly TRBD1 (5 bases). This CDR3 has 14 residues. V was shortened by 5 bases and J by 6 bases, with 14 bases between the two germline ends. In germline, CDR1 is MDHEN, CDR2 SYDVKM. The CDR3 spells CASSRPRAGQPQHF. The DNA of the CDR3 is TGTGCCAGCAGTCGGCCCAGGGCTGGTCAGCCCCAGCATTTT. The complete variable domain, with remaining parts taken from reference TRBV28 and TRBJ1-5, reads DVKVTQSSRYLVKRTGEKVFLECVQDMDHENMFWYRQDPGLGLRLIYFSYDVKMKEKGDIPEGYSVSREKKERFSLILESASTNQTSMYLCASSRPRAGQPQHFGDGTRLSIL.

The rearrangement uses TRBV28 and TRBJ1-5; 8 nucleotides align to TRBD1. V lost 6 bases, J lost 4 bases, and 8 bases stayed unmatched. This CDR3 contains 15 residues. Germline CDR1 MDHEN, CDR2 SYDVKM. CDR3 loop: CASSPGGGMNQPQHF. The CDR3 nucleotides read TGTGCCAGCAGCCCAGGGGGCGGGATGAATCAGCCCCAGCATTTT.

This clone was counted only a few times. The genes are TRBV6-5 and TRBJ1-4; the match to TRBD1 covers 9 bases. The CDR3 runs 14 residues. The V segment lost 6 bases and the J segment 7 bases; nucleotides outside the gene matches: 6. Germline V gene data show CDR1 as MNHEY and CDR2 as SVGAGI. The CDR3: CASSGGQGGEKLFF. DNA of the CDR3: TGTGCCAGCAGCGGGGGACAGGGAGGTGAAAAACTGTTTTTT.

Turning to this clone: A much larger clone differs by one base, so this may be a read error. The identical CDR3 is also encoded by other nucleotide sequences in the sample. The chain recombines TRBV5-1 with TRBJ2-1; 10 bases fit TRBD2. The J segment lost 3 bases and the V segment lost 4 bases, leaving 4 bases of the junction unmatched. The CDR3 consists of 15 residues. Germline loops: CDR1 SGHRS, CDR2 YFSETQ. The chain's CDR3 is CASSISSGGYNEQFF. The CDR3 DNA is TGCGCCAGCAGCATTTCTAGCGGGGGCTACAATGAGCAGTTCTTC. Complete variable domain (other parts from reference TRBV5-1 and TRBJ2-1): KAGVTQTPRYLIKTRGQQVTLSCSPISGHRSVSWYQQTPGQGLQFLFEYFSETQRNKGNFPGRFSGRQFSNSRSEMNVSTLELGDSALYLCASSISSGGYNEQFFGPGTRLTVL.